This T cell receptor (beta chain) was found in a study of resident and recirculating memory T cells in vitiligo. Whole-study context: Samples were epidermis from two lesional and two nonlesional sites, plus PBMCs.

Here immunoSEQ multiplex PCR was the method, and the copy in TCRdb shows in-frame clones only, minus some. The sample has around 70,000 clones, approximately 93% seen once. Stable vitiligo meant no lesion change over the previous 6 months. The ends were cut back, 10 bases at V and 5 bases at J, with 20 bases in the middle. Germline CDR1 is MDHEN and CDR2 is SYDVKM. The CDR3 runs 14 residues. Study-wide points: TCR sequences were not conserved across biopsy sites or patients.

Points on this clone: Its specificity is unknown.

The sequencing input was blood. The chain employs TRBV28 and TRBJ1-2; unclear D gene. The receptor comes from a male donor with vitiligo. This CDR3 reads CANSGRGTAYGYTF. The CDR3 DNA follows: TGTGCCAACTCTGGTCGGGGAACGGCTTATGGCTACACCTTC.